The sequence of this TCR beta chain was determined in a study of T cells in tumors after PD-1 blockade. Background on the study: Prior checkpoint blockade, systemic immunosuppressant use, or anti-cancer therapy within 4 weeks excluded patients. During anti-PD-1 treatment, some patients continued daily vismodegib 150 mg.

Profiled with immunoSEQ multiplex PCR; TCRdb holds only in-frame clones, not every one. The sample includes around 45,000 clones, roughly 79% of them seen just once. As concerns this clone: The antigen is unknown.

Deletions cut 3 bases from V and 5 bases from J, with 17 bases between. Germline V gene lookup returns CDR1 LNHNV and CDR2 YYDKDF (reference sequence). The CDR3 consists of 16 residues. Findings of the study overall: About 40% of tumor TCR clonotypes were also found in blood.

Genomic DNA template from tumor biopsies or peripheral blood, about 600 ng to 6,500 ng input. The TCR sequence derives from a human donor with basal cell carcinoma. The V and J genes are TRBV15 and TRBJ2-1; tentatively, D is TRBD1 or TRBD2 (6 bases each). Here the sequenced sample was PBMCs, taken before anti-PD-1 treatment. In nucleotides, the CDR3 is TGTGCCACCAGCAGGCTACAGGGTCCGGGGGACAATGAGCAGTTCTTC. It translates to CATSRLQGPGDNEQFF.